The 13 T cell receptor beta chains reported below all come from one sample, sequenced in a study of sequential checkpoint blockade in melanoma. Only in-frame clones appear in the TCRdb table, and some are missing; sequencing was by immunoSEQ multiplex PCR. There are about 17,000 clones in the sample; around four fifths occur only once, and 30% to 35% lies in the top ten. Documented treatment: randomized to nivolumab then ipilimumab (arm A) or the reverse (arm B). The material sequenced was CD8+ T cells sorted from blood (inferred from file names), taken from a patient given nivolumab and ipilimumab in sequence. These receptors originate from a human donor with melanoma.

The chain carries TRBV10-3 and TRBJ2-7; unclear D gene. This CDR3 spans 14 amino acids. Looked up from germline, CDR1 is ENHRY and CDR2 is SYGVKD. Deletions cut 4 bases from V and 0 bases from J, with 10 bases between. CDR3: CAISGSRSSYEQYF. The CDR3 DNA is TGTGCCATCAGTGGGTCAAGGAGCTCCTACGAGCAGTACTTC.

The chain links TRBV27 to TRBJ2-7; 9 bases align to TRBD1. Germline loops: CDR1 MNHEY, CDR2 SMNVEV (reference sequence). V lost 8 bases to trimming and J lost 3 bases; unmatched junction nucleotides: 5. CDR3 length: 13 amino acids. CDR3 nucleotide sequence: TGTGCCAGCCTTGGGACAGGGAACTACGAGCAGTACTTC. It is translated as CASLGTGNYEQYF.

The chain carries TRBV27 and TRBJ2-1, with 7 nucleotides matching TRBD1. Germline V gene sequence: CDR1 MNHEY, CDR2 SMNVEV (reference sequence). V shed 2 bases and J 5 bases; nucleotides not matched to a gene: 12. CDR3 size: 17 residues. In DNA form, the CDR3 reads TGTGCCAGCAGTTTAGTGACCGGGACAGCCTTTGACAATGAGCAGTTCTTC. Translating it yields CASSLVTGTAFDNEQFF.

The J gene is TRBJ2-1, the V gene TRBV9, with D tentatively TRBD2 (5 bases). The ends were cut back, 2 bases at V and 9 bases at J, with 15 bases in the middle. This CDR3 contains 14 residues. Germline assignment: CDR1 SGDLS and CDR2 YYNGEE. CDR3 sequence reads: CASSVATRVGEQFF. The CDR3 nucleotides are TGTGCCAGCAGCGTGGCCACGCGGGTGGGTGAGCAGTTCTTC. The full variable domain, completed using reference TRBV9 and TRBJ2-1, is DSGVTQTPKHLITATGQRVTLRCSPRSGDLSVYWYQQSLDQGLQFLIQYYNGEERAKGNILERFSAQQFPDLHSELNLSSLELGDSALYFCASSVATRVGEQFFGPGTRLTVL.

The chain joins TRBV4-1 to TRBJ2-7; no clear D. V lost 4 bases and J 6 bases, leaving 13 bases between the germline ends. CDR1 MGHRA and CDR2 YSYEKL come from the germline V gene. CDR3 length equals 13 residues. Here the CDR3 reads CASSPESHLEQYF. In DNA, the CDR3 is TGCGCCAGCAGCCCCGAGTCCCATCTCGAGCAGTACTTC.

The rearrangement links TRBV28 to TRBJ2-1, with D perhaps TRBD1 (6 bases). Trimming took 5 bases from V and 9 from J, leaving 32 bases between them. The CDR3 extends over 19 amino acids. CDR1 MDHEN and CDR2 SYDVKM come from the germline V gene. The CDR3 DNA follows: TGTGCCAGCAGTAAACCCTTCTACTACCGGGACACAAACGACGGTGAGCAGTTCTTC. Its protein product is CASSKPFYYRDTNDGEQFF.

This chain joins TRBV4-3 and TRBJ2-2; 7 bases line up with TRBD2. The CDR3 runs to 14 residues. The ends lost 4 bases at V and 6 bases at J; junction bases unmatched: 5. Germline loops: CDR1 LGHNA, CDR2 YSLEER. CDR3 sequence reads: CASSRDGRAGELFF. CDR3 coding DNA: TGCGCCAGCAGCCGGGATGGGAGGGCCGGGGAGCTGTTTTTT.

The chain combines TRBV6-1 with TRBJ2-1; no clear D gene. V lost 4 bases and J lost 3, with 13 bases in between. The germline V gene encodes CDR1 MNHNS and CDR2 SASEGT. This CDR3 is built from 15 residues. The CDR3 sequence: CASSGSSADYNEQFF. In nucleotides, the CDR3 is TGTGCCAGCAGTGGTTCATCGGCGGACTACAATGAGCAGTTCTTC.

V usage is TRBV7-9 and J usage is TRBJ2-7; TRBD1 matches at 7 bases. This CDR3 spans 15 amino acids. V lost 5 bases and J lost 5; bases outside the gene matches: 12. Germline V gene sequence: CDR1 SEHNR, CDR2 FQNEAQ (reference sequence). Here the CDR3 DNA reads TGTGCCAGCAGCCACAGAGGGGGCTCAAGGGACGAGCAGTACTTC. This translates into CASSHRGGSRDEQYF.

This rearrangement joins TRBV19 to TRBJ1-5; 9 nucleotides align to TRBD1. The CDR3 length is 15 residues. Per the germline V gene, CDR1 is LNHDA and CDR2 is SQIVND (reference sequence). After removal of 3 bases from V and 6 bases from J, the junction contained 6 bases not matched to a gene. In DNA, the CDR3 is TGTGCCAGTAGTATCCTTACAGGGGGCATTCAGCCCCAGCATTTT. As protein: CASSILTGGIQPQHF. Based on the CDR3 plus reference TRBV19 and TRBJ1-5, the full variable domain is DGGITQSPKYLFRKEGQNVTLSCEQNLNHDAMYWYRQDPGQGLRLIYYSQIVNDFQKGDIAEGYSVSREKKESFPLTVTSAQKNPTAFYLCASSILTGGIQPQHFGDGTRLSIL.

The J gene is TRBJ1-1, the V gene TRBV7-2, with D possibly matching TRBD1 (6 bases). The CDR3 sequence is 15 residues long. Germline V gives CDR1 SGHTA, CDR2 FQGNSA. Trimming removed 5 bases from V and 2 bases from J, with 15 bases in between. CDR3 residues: CASSPGPRGNTEAFF. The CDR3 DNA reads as TGTGCCAGCAGCCCGGGGCCCAGGGGTAACACTGAAGCTTTCTTT.

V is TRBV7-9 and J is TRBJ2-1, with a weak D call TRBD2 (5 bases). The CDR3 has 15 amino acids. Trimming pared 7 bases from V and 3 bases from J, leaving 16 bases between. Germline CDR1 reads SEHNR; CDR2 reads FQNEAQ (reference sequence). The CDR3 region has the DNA TGTGCCAGCACCATCCCTGAGCGGAGCTACAATGAGCAGTTCTTC. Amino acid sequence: CASTIPERSYNEQFF. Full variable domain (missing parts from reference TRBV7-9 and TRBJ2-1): DTGVSQNPRHKITKRGQNVTFRCDPISEHNRLYWYRQTLGQGPEFLTYFQNEAQLEKSRLLSDRFSAERPKGSFSTLEIQRTEQGDSAMYLCASTIPERSYNEQFFGPGTRLTVL.

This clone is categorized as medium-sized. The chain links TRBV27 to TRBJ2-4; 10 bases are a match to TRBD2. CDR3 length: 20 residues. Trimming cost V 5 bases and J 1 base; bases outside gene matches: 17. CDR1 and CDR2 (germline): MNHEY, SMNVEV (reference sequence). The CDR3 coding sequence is TGTGCCAGCAGTCCTTTTGGAACTAGCGGGACCCGTGTGGCCAAAAACATTCAGTACTTC. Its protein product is CASSPFGTSGTRVAKNIQYF.